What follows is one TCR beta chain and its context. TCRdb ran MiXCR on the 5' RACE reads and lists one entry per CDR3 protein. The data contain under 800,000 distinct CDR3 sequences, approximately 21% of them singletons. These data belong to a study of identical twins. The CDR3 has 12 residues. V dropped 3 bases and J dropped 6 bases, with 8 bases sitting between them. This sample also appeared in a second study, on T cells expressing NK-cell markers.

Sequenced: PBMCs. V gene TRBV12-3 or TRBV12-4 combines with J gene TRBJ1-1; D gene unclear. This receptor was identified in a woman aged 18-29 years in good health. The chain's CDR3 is CASSFMGPEAFF. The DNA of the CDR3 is TGTGCCAGCAGTTTTATGGGTCCTGAAGCTTTCTTT.